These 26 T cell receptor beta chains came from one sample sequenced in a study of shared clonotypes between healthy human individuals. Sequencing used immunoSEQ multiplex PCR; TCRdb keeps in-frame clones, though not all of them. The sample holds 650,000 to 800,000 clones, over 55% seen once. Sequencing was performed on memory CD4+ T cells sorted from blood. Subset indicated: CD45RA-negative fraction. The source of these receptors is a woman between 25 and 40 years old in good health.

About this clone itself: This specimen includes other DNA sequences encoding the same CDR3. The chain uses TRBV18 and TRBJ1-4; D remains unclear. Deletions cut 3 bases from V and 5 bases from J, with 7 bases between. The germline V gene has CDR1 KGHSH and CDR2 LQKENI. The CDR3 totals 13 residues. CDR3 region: CASSPGLNEKLFF. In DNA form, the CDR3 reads TGTGCCAGCTCACCCGGGTTGAATGAAAAACTGTTTTTT.

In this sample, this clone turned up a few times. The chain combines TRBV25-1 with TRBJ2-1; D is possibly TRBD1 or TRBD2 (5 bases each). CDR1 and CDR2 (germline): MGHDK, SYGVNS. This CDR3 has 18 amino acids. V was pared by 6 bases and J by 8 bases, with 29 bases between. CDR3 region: CASRGQGRALAGWDEQFF. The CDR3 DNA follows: TGTGCCAGCAGAGGCCAGGGTAGGGCCCTGGCGGGCTGGGATGAGCAGTTCTTC.

CDR3 coding DNA: TGTGCCAGCAGCCGGACTAGCGGAATGTTAGGGGATACGCAGTATTTT. Translation gives CASSRTSGMLGDTQYF. This chain links TRBV7-3 with TRBJ2-3; 10 nucleotides match TRBD2. CDR3 length: 16 amino acids. The germline CDR1 and CDR2 sequences are SGHTA and FQGTGA. Trimming removed 5 bases from V and 6 bases from J; junction bases left unmatched: 11.

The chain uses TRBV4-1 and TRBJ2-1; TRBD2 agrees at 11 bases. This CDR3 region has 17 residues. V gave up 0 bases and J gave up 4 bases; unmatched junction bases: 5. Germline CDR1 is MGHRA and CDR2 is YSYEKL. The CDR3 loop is CASSQDTSGSRYNEQFF. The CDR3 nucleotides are TGCGCCAGCAGCCAAGACACTAGCGGGAGTCGGTACAATGAGCAGTTCTTC.

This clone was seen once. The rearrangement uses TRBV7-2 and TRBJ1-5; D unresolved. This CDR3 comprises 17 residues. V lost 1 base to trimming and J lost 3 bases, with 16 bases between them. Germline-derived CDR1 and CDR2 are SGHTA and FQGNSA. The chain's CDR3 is CASSLGGRSSYNQPQHF. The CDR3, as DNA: TGTGCCAGCAGCTTAGGCGGCCGGTCCAGCTACAATCAGCCCCAGCATTTT.

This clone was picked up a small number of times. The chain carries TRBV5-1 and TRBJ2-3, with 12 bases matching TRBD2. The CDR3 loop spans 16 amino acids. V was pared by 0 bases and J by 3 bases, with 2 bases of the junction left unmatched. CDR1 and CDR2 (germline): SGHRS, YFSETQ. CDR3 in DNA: TGCGCCAGCAGCTTGGGACTAGCGGGAGAAACAGATACGCAGTATTTT. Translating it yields CASSLGLAGETDTQYF.

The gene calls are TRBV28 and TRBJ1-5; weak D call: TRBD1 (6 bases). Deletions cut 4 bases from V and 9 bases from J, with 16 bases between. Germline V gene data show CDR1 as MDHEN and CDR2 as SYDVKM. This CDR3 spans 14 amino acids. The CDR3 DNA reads TGTGCCAGCAGTTATGAGACAGGTTTGAGGCCCCAGCATTTT. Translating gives CASSYETGLRPQHF.

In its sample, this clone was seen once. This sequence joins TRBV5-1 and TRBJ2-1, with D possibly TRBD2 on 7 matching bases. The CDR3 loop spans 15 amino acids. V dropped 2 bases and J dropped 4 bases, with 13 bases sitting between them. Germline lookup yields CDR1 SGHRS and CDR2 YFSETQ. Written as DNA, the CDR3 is TGCGCCAGCAGCTTTCGGGGGGCGAATTACAATGAGCAGTTCTTC. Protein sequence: CASSFRGANYNEQFF.

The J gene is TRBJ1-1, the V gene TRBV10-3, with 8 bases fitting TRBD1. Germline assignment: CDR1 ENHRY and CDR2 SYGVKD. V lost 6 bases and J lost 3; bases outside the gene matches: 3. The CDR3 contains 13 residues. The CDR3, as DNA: TGTGCCATCAGCGGGACAGGCTACACTGAAGCTTTCTTT. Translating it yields CAISGTGYTEAFF.

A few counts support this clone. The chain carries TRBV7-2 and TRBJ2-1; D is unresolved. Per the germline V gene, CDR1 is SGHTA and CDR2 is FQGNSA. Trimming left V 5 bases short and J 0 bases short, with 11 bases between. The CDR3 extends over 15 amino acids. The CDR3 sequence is CASSKVGSSYNEQFF. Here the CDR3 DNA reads TGTGCCAGCAGCAAGGTGGGAAGCTCCTACAATGAGCAGTTCTTC.

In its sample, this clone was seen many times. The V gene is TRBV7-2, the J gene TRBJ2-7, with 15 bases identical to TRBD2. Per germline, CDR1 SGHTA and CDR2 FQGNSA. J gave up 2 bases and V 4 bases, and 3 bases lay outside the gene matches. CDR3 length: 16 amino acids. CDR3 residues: CASSWTSGRVAYEQYF. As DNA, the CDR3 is TGTGCCAGCAGCTGGACTAGCGGGAGGGTCGCCTACGAGCAGTACTTC.

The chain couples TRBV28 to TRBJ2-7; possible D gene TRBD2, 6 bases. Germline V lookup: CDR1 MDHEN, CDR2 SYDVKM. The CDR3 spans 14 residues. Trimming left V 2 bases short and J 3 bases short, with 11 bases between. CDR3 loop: CASSLPSANYEQYF. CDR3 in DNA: TGTGCCAGCAGTTTACCTAGCGCCAACTACGAGCAGTACTTC.

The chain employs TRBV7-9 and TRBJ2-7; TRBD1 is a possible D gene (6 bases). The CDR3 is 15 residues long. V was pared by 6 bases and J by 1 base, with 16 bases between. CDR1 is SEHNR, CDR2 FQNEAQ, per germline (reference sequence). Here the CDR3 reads CASSSALQGSYEQYF. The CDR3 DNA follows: TGTGCCAGCAGTTCCGCCCTACAGGGATCCTACGAGCAGTACTTC.

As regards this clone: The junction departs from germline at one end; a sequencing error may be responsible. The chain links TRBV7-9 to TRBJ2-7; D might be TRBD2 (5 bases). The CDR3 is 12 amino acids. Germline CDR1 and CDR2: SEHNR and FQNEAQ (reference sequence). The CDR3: CTSSSSVRGPYF. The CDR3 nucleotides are TGTACCAGCAGCTCCTCGGTCCGGGGTCCGTACTTC.

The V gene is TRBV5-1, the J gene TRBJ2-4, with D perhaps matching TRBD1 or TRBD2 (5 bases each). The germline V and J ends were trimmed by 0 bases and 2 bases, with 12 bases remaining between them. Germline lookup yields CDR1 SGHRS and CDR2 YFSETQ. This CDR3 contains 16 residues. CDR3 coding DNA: TGCGCCAGCAGCTTGGTTGGGGGTAACTCCAAAAACATTCAGTACTTC. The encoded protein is CASSLVGGNSKNIQYF. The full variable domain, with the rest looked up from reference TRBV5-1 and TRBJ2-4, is KAGVTQTPRYLIKTRGQQVTLSCSPISGHRSVSWYQQTPGQGLQFLFEYFSETQRNKGNFPGRFSGRQFSNSRSEMNVSTLELGDSALYLCASSLVGGNSKNIQYFGAGTRLSVL.

The CDR3 sequence is CAIRKQEVDGYTF. The CDR3 region has the DNA TGTGCCATCAGGAAACAGGAGGTTGATGGCTACACCTTC. The chain employs TRBV10-3 and TRBJ1-2; TRBD1 is a possible D gene (5 bases). The CDR3 spans 13 residues. V lost 6 bases and J lost 6, with 14 bases in between. Looked up from germline, CDR1 is ENHRY and CDR2 is SYGVKD.

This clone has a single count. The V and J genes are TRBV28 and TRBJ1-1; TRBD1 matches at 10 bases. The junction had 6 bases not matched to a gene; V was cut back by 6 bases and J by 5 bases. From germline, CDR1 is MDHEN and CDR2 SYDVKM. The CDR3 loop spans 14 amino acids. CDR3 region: CASREGQGTTEAFF. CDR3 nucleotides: TGTGCCAGCAGGGAGGGACAGGGGACTACTGAAGCTTTCTTT. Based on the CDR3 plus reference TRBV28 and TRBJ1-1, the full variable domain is DVKVTQSSRYLVKRTGEKVFLECVQDMDHENMFWYRQDPGLGLRLIYFSYDVKMKEKGDIPEGYSVSREKKERFSLILESASTNQTSMYLCASREGQGTTEAFFGQGTRLTVV.

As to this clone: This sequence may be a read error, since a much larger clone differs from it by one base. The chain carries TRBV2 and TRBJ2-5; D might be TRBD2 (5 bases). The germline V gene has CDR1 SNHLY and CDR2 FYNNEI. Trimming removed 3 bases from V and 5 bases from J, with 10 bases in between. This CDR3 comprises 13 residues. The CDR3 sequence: CASSDTGSETQYF. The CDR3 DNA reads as TGTGCCAGCAGTGACACTGGGAGCGAGACCCAGTACTTC.

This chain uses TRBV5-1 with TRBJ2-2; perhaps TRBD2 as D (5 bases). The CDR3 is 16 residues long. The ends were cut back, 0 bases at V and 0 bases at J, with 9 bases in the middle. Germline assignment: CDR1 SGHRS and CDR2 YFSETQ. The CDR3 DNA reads TGCGCCAGCAGCTTGGTGGTGGGAGCGAACACCGGGGAGCTGTTTTTT. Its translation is CASSLVVGANTGELFF.

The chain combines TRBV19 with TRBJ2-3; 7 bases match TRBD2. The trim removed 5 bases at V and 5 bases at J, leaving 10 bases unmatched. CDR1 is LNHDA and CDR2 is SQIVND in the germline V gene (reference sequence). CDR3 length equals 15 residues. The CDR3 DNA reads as TGTGCCAGTAGTTCTAGGGAGGGCCTAGGAGATACGCAGTATTTT. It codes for CASSSREGLGDTQYF.

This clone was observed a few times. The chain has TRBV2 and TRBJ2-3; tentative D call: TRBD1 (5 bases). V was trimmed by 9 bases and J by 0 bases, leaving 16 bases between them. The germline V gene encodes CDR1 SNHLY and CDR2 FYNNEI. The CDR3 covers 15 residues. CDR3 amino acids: CASIPGALSTDTQYF. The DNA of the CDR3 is TGTGCCAGTATCCCTGGGGCCCTTAGCACAGATACGCAGTATTTT.

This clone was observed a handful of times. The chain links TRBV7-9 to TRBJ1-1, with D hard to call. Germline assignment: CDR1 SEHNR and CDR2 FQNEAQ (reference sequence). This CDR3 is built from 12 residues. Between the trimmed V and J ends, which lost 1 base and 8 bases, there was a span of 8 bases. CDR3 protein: CASSLESREAFF. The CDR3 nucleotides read TGTGCCAGCAGCTTAGAAAGCAGGGAAGCTTTCTTT.

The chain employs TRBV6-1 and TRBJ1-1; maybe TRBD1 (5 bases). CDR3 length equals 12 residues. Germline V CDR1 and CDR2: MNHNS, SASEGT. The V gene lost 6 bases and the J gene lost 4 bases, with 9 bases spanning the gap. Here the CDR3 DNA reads TGTGCCAGCAGGGGGGTTATCACTGAAGCTTTCTTT. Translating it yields CASRGVITEAFF.

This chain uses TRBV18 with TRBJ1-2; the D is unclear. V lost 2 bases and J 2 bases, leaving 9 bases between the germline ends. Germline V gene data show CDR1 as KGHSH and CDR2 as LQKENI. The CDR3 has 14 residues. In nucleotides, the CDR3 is TGTGCCAGCTCACCAGCAGACACCAACTATGGCTACACCTTC. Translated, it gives CASSPADTNYGYTF.

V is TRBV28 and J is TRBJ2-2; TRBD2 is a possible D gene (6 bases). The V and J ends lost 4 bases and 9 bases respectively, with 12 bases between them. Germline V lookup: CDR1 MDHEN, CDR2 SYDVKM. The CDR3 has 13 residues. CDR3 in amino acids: CASSSGDVRELFF. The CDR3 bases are TGTGCCAGCAGTTCGGGGGACGTGAGGGAGCTGTTTTTT.

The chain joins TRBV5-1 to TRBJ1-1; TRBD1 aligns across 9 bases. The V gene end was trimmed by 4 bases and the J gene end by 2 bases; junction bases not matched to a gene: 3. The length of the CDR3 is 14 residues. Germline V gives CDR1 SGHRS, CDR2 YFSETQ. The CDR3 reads CASSVTGGNTEAFF. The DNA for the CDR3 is TGCGCCAGCAGCGTAACAGGGGGCAACACTGAAGCTTTCTTT.